A single sample is the source of the 6 T cell receptor beta chains below, sequenced in a study of T-cell memory formation after mild COVID-19. A single record per CDR3 protein comes from TCRdb applying MiXCR to the 5' RACE reads. This table holds about 240,000 distinct CDR3 sequences, around a tenth found once. The sample was PBMCs or a T cell subset sorted from them (not recorded which). The receptors shown here come from a man aged 18 to 29 who had mild COVID-19 (a few samples of this study predate the infection). Cell type and time point are not known.

This clonotype was observed a few times. The chain carries TRBV29-1 and TRBJ2-7; TRBD1 might be the D (6 bases). The V gene's germline CDR1 is SQVTM and CDR2 ANQGSEA. Trimming took 6 bases from V and 8 from J, leaving 17 bases between them. The CDR3 is 12 residues long. This CDR3 is CSVMDRGFKQYF. Here the CDR3 DNA reads TGCAGCGTGATGGACAGAGGGTTTAAGCAGTACTTC.

The V gene is TRBV15, the J gene TRBJ2-5, with unresolved D. Germline CDR1 and CDR2: LNHNV and YYDKDF (reference sequence). The CDR3 is made up of 15 amino acids. V was pared by 0 bases and J by 2 bases, with 10 bases between. The CDR3 spells CATSRDAGYQETQYF. CDR3 nucleotide sequence: TGTGCCACCAGCAGAGATGCCGGGTATCAAGAGACCCAGTACTTC. The variable domain in full, completed from reference TRBV15 and TRBJ2-5, reads DAMVIQNPRYQVTQFGKPVTLSCSQTLNHNVMYWYQQKSSQAPKLLFHYYDKDFNNEADTPDNFQSRRPNTSFCFLDIRSPGLGDTAMYLCATSRDAGYQETQYFGPGTRLLVL.

This clonotype was observed many times. The V call is TRBV5-1, the J call TRBJ1-6; D call uncertain. The V gene's germline CDR1 is SGHRS and CDR2 YFSETQ. This CDR3 region has 12 residues. V lost 4 bases and J 11 bases, leaving 10 bases between the germline ends. The CDR3 here is CASSEPGAPLHF. CDR3 nucleotides: TGCGCCAGCAGCGAACCCGGAGCACCCCTCCACTTT.

This clonotype has more than one count but fewer than ten. This sequence joins TRBV20-1 and TRBJ1-2; 7 positions agree with TRBD1. The CDR3 spans 16 residues. The J segment lost 3 bases and the V segment lost 5 bases, leaving 15 bases of the junction unmatched. Germline CDR1 DFQATT, CDR2 SNEGSKA (reference sequence). CDR3 protein: CSAEQRQGFHHYGYTF. DNA of the CDR3: TGCAGTGCTGAACAGAGACAGGGCTTCCATCACTATGGCTACACCTTC.

This clonotype was recorded a few times. J is TRBJ2-7 and V is TRBV5-1; maybe TRBD2 (7 bases). The CDR3 loop spans 14 amino acids. V shed 1 base and J shed 2 bases, with 10 bases lying between them. Germline V gene data show CDR1 as SGHRS and CDR2 as YFSETQ. CDR3 sequence (DNA): TGCGCCAGCAGCTTGAGGGAGGGGGCCTACGAGCAGTACGTC. Translation: CASSLREGAYEQYV.

Only one count was recorded for this clonotype. The chain joins TRBV4-1 to TRBJ1-2; TRBD1 agrees at 7 bases. The CDR3 covers 17 residues. J was trimmed by 2 bases and V by 0 bases; bases with no gene match: 9. Germline V CDR1 and CDR2: MGHRA, YSYEKL. The CDR3 spells CASSQEPQGDMNYGYTF. CDR3 DNA: TGCGCCAGCAGCCAAGAACCCCAGGGGGATATGAACTATGGCTACACCTTC.